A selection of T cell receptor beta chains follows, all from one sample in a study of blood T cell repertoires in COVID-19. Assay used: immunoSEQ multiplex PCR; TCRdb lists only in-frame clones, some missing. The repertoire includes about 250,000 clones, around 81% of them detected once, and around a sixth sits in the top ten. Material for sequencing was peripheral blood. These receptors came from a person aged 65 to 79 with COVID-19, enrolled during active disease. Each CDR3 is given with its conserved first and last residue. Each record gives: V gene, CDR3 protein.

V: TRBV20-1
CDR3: CSASGRGSRIYEQYF

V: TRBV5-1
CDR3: CASSPDGGSTEAFF

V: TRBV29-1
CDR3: CSVEVSGGNTIYF

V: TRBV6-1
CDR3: CASSEAGLYPAYF

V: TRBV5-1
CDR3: CASSSRRGQETQYF

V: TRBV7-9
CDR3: CASSPTSNRNSPLHF

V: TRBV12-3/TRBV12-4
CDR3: CASSPGTGEAFF

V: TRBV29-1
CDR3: CSVEVGDSSYEQYF

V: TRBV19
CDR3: CASRGGLPYEPSTDTQYF

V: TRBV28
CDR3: CASSLPTVSNQPQHF

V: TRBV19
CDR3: CASRDSGSYNEQFF

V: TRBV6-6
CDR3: CASSRLSVRGAYSPLHF

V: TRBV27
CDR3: CASSLSGVGSMETQYF